The rows below give T cell receptor beta chains drawn from one sample of a study of cytomegalovirus exposure and HLA in healthy donors. Using immunoSEQ multiplex PCR, the repertoire was profiled, and TCRdb retains in-frame clones only, with some absent. The sample contains roughly 99,000 clones, roughly 79% of which appear only once. The sample was PBMCs. The source is a woman in her thirties or forties in good health and CMV-seronegative. Both conserved end residues are part of each CDR3. D genes are given only for firm matches. Clone size is shown for a subset of rows, as once, few, many or a class of expanded clone.

clone_size d_call j_call v_call cdr3_nt cdr3_aa
- - TRBJ1-5 TRBV30 TGTGCCTATTCCCAGGGAGGAAGCAATCAGCCCCAGCATTTT CAYSQGGSNQPQHF
few TRBD1 TRBJ1-2 TRBV19 TGTGCCAGTAGTACCGGGACAGCCATAGGTGGCTACACCTTC CASSTGTAIGGYTF
once - TRBJ1-1 TRBV9 TGTGCCAGCAGCGGCCTCGGGGGGCTAATGAACACTGAAGCTTTCTTT CASSGLGGLMNTEAFF
few TRBD1 TRBJ1-4 TRBV6-5 TGTGCCAGCAGTTACACGACAGGGGGTGGCGAAAAACTGTTTTTT CASSYTTGGGEKLFF
- TRBD1 TRBJ1-1 TRBV5-4 TGTGCCAGCAGCTTGGGCGCCGGACAGGGAAACACTGAAGCTTTCTTT CASSLGAGQGNTEAFF
- - TRBJ1-3 TRBV4-1 TGCGCCAGCAGCCAAGAAAACTCAATCTCTGGAAACACCATATATTTT CASSQENSISGNTIYF
- - TRBJ2-7 TRBV4-3 TGCGCCAGCAGCCACGAAAGGGGCTGGTACTTC CASSHERGWYF
- TRBD1 TRBJ1-6 TRBV13 TGTGCCAGCAGCTTAGTTCAGGGGGCGAATTCACCCCTCCACTTT CASSLVQGANSPLHF
- - TRBJ2-5 TRBV28 TGTGCCAGCAGGCTCCCAGGGTACCAAGAGACCCAGTACTTC CASRLPGYQETQYF
- - TRBJ2-7 TRBV29-1 TGCAGCGTTGGCAGGGACTCCTACGAGCAGTACTTC CSVGRDSYEQYF
- TRBD1 TRBJ1-1 TRBV29-1 TGCAGCGACTTGACAGGGCTCACTGAAGCTTTCTTT CSDLTGLTEAFF
- - TRBJ1-2 TRBV10-3 TGTGCCATCGGACGACAGGTGGACAGCTATGGCTACACCTTC CAIGRQVDSYGYTF
- TRBD1 TRBJ1-2 TRBV29-1 TGCAGCGTAGCATCGGGACAGGGGCGAAACTATGGCTACACCTTC CSVASGQGRNYGYTF
- TRBD1 TRBJ1-1 TRBV2 TGTGCCACCTCCCCCACACAGGGGGCGCGGCTCACTGAAGCTTTCTTT CATSPTQGARLTEAFF
- TRBD1 TRBJ1-5 TRBV19 TGTGCCAGTAGGTCTCAGGGGGGTCAGCCCCAGCATTTT CASRSQGGQPQHF
- - TRBJ1-2 TRBV20-1 TGCAGTGCCCCCCGCGCCTATGGCTACACCTTC CSAPRAYGYTF
- - TRBJ2-5 TRBV14 TGTGCCAGCAGCCAAGATCGGTTAGCGGAGTTCCAAGAGACCCAGTACTTC CASSQDRLAEFQETQYF
once - TRBJ2-5 TRBV11-2 TGTGCCAGCAGCTTCGCGGGGAGCCATTTAGAGACCCAGTACTTC CASSFAGSHLETQYF
- TRBD1 TRBJ2-1 TRBV19 TGTGCCAGTGGGCGACAGGGGGCGTACAATGAGCAGTTCTTC CASGRQGAYNEQFF
- - TRBJ1-6 TRBV7-2 TGTGCCAGCAGCTTAGGGGGCGCTTATAATTCACCCCTCCACTTT CASSLGGAYNSPLHF
- TRBD1 TRBJ2-5 TRBV29-1 TGCAGCGTTGGGGAAGGGACAGGGCAAGAGACCCAGTACTTC CSVGEGTGQETQYF
- - TRBJ2-2 TRBV2 TGTGCCAGCAGTGAAATGCAGGGAATACCCGGGGAGCTGTTTTTT CASSEMQGIPGELFF
- TRBD2 TRBJ2-1 TRBV9 TGTGCCAGCAGCGTAGAGCCCCCCCGCCGACGGGGGGGCCTCAATGAGCAGTTCTTC CASSVEPPRRRGGLNEQFF
few - TRBJ1-1 TRBV6-5 TGTGCCAGCACTCGGGGAAGTGGGTCTGAAGCTTTCTTT CASTRGSGSEAFF
- TRBD1 TRBJ2-5 TRBV30 TGTGCCTGGAGTGTTCAGACAGGGGGGACCTACCAAGAGACCCAGTACTTC CAWSVQTGGTYQETQYF
- - TRBJ1-5 TRBV7-8 TGTGCCAGCAGCCCCGACAGTTCAATCATGGCCCAGCATTTT CASSPDSSIMAQHF
- - TRBJ2-2 TRBV5-1 TGCGCCAGTAAGACAGATAACACCGGGGAGCTGTTTTTT CASKTDNTGELFF
- - TRBJ2-7 TRBV19 TGTGCCAGTAGTATCGGGGCGGGACCCTACGAGCAGTACTTC CASSIGAGPYEQYF
- TRBD1 TRBJ1-1 TRBV7-2 TGTGCCAGCAGCTTGGCACAGGGGCGGAACACTGAAGCTTTCTTT CASSLAQGRNTEAFF
- - TRBJ2-7 TRBV13 TGTGCCAGCAGCTCCAGCTCTTCGGGGAGCCCTTCCTACGAGCAGTACTTC CASSSSSSGSPSYEQYF
- TRBD1 TRBJ2-3 TRBV7-9 TGTGCCAGCAGCTTAGCGACGGGACAGGGGGCACCGTATTTT CASSLATGQGAPYF
few - TRBJ2-7 TRBV28 TGTGCCAGCAGTTTAACGTCAGTCCACTACGAGCAGTACTTC CASSLTSVHYEQYF
once - TRBJ1-2 TRBV28 TGTGCCACAGGGACAAGCTATGGCTACACCTTC CATGTSYGYTF
- - TRBJ1-2 TRBV15 TGTGCCACCAGCAGGGGGAGGGGCGGCTATGGCTACACCTTC CATSRGRGGYGYTF
- - TRBJ1-6 TRBV12-5 TGTGCTAGTGGGTCAGATGGTCCACCCCTCCACTTT CASGSDGPPLHF
- - TRBJ1-2 TRBV7-8 TGTGCCAGCACCCGAGGGGGAGGGAGGTCGAACTATGGCTACACCTTC CASTRGGGRSNYGYTF
- TRBD2 TRBJ2-5 TRBV4-2 TGTGCCAGCAGCCGATCGGGACTAGCGGGGGGTGGGCAGACCCAGTACTTC CASSRSGLAGGGQTQYF
- TRBD1 TRBJ1-6 TRBV15 TGTGCCACCAGCAGGACAGGGCCGCCGGTTTCACCCCTCCACTTT CATSRTGPPVSPLHF
- TRBD2 TRBJ2-7 TRBV29-1 TGCAGCGTTGCGGGGGGGTGGAGGGACAAACTTTCCTACGAGCAGTACTTC CSVAGGWRDKLSYEQYF
- - TRBJ1-5 TRBV28 TGTGCCAGCAATGAGTTAAGCAATCAGCCCCAGCATTTT CASNELSNQPQHF
- - TRBJ2-7 TRBV30 TGTGCCTGGAGTCTGACTTCTTTCTCCTACGAGCAGTACTTC CAWSLTSFSYEQYF
- - TRBJ1-6 TRBV27 TGTGCCAGCAGTTTATCATCCCCCCAGGTGTCCTATAATTCACCCCTCCACTTT CASSLSSPQVSYNSPLHF
- - TRBJ2-1 TRBV29-1 TGCAGCGTTGAAAGCAGCGGTGGTGAGCAGTTCTTC CSVESSGGEQFF
- - TRBJ1-1 TRBV27 TGTGCCAGCACCCAGGGGAGGGGGGTCCCTGAAGCTTTCTTT CASTQGRGVPEAFF
- - TRBJ2-7 TRBV5-1 TGCGCCAGCGCGGCCGGAGAGACCTACGAGCAGTACTTC CASAAGETYEQYF
few - TRBJ1-6 TRBV7-9 TGTTCCAGCAGCTTAGGGGCCGAATCTGGATCACCCCTCCACTTT CSSSLGAESGSPLHF
- TRBD1 TRBJ1-1 TRBV7-6 TGTGCCAGCAGCCCTGTCCCGGGACAGGGACGGAACACTGAAGCTTTCTTT CASSPVPGQGRNTEAFF